The 22 T cell receptor beta chains reported below all come from one sample, sequenced in a study of chemoradiotherapy in HPV16-positive cancers (dated by TCRdb to the early 2020s). Library preparation employed the immunoSEQ multiplex PCR assay. The immuneACCESS repertoire file appears here via TCRdb, limited to in-frame rearrangements. These files lack a portion of the clones; in checked studies, under half of the deficit traces to unresolved V genes, and the cause of the others is not known. In this sample the table shows about 68,000 clones, 85% to 90% of which occur a single time. The ten largest clones add up to 4% to 5% of the sample. The input for sequencing was blood, taken from a patient who underwent chemoradiotherapy. Receptor source: a human donor with HPV-associated anogenital cancer.

The chain employs TRBV28 and TRBJ1-1; D is perhaps TRBD1 (6 bases). The CDR3 is 13 amino acids. V was shortened by 6 bases and J by 4 bases, with 12 bases between the two germline ends. CDR1 and CDR2 from the germline V gene are MDHEN and SYDVKM. CDR3 amino acids: CASRERGGTEAFF. The CDR3 DNA reads as TGTGCCAGCAGAGAAAGGGGGGGCACTGAAGCTTTCTTT.

This clone appeared once. The chain carries TRBV29-1 and TRBJ2-1; TRBD2 matches 7 bases. Germline V lookup: CDR1 SQVTM, CDR2 ANQGSEA. CDR3 length: 14 amino acids. J was trimmed by 4 bases and V by 4 bases; bases with no gene match: 7. CDR3 residues: CSVVDPGLYNEQFF. The CDR3 DNA reads as TGCAGCGTTGTGGATCCGGGACTATACAATGAGCAGTTCTTC.

The count of this clone is one. The chain employs TRBV2 and TRBJ2-7; tentatively, D is TRBD1 (6 bases). V lost 7 bases and J 4 bases, leaving 17 bases between the germline ends. Germline lookup yields CDR1 SNHLY and CDR2 FYNNEI. The CDR3 loop spans 14 amino acids. CDR3 sequence reads: CASTPGQRHYEQYF. CDR3 bases: TGTGCCAGCACACCTGGACAGCGCCATTACGAGCAGTACTTC.

The chain employs TRBV7-9 and TRBJ1-1; D is uncertain. Germline CDR1 and CDR2: SEHNR and FQNEAQ (reference sequence). Deletions cut 3 bases from V and 3 bases from J, with 17 bases between. The CDR3 covers 16 residues. In DNA form, the CDR3 reads TGTGCCAGCAGCTTCCTAATTGGGCCCATCCACACTGAAGCTTTCTTT. As protein: CASSFLIGPIHTEAFF.

As concerns this clone: Germline is not matched at one junction end, which may reflect a read error. The chain employs TRBV6-1 and TRBJ1-4, with D unclear. Germline V lookup: CDR1 MNHNS, CDR2 SASEGT. The CDR3 runs to 14 residues. DNA for the CDR3: TGTGCCAGCAGCGAAGGGACAACTAATGAAAAACTGTTTTTT. It is translated as CASSEGTTNEKLFF.

The chain carries TRBV18 and TRBJ2-1, with a weak D call TRBD1 (7 bases). Trimming stripped 0 bases from V and 14 bases from J, with 17 bases between. The CDR3 loop spans 14 amino acids. Germline lookup yields CDR1 KGHSH and CDR2 LQKENI. The chain's CDR3 is CASSPPSRDRLEFF. CDR3 nucleotide sequence: TGTGCCAGCTCACCACCATCCCGGGACAGACTAGAGTTCTTC.

V is TRBV6-5 and J is TRBJ2-5; D gene unclear. The DNA end favors TRBJ2-7, so the J call may be wrong. CDR3 length: 15 residues. Germline loops: CDR1 MNHEY, CDR2 SVGAGI. CDR3 protein: CASSYSSSRVYEQYF. As DNA, the CDR3 is TGTGCCAGCAGTTACTCTTCCAGCAGAGTATACGAGCAGTACTTC.

The V gene is TRBV6-5, the J gene TRBJ1-1; D remains unclear. Germline V gene data show CDR1 as MNHEY and CDR2 as SVGAGI. V was shortened by 7 bases and J by 7 bases, with 13 bases between the two germline ends. The CDR3 totals 12 residues. This CDR3 reads CASTIPGGEAFF. The CDR3 nucleotides read TGTGCCAGCACCATTCCGGGAGGTGAAGCTTTCTTT.

V and J are TRBV7-9 and TRBJ1-3; D is undetermined. The germline gives CDR1 SEHNR, CDR2 FQNEAQ (reference sequence). The CDR3 is 15 residues long. V lost 1 base and J lost 0, with 7 bases in between. The CDR3 region has the DNA TGTGCCAGCAGCTTAGACCAGCTCTCTGGAAACACCATATATTTT. Its protein product is CASSLDQLSGNTIYF.

The CDR3 region has the DNA TGTGCCAGCAGCCAAGCAGGGACTAGCGCATATAGCACAGATACGCAGTATTTT. Residues: CASSQAGTSAYSTDTQYF. The V call is TRBV4-2, the J call TRBJ2-3, with 10 positions matching TRBD2. With V trimmed by 1 base and J by 0 bases, 7 bases remained unmatched. The CDR3 is 18 amino acids. From germline, CDR1 is LGHNA and CDR2 YNFKEQ.

This chain uses TRBV19 with TRBJ1-5; TRBD1 matches at 7 bases. The CDR3 spans 14 residues. After removal of 4 bases from V and 5 bases from J, the junction contained 5 bases not matched to a gene. The germline V gene has CDR1 LNHDA and CDR2 SQIVND (reference sequence). CDR3 coding DNA: TGTGCCAGTAGTACCCTGGACAGGTATCAGCCCCAGCATTTT. Translated, it gives CASSTLDRYQPQHF.

The chain couples TRBV6-5 to TRBJ1-1; D uncertain. Between the trimmed V and J ends, which lost 4 bases and 4 bases, there was a span of 13 bases. The CDR3 consists of 14 residues. The germline gives CDR1 MNHEY, CDR2 SVGAGI. CDR3 sequence (DNA): TGTGCCAGCAGTTCCCAGGCACTTAGCACTGAAGCTTTCTTT. Its protein product is CASSSQALSTEAFF.

This clone came up once. This rearrangement joins TRBV5-6 to TRBJ1-5; 7 nucleotides line up with TRBD1. The germline V gene has CDR1 SGHDT and CDR2 YYEEEE. The CDR3 length is 16 residues. The J segment lost 5 bases and the V segment lost 4 bases, leaving 12 bases of the junction unmatched. CDR3 DNA: TGTGCCAGCAGCAGGAGGACAGGATCCAGAGATCAGCCCCAGCATTTT. Translating it yields CASSRRTGSRDQPQHF.

In its sample, this clone was seen a few times. The rearrangement links TRBV9 to TRBJ2-7; TRBD2 is a possible D gene (5 bases). The V end was cut by 0 bases, the J end by 2 bases, with 12 bases between. Per the germline V gene, CDR1 is SGDLS and CDR2 is YYNGEE. The CDR3 is 15 amino acids. CDR3 amino acids: CASSVDEGRAYEQYF. In DNA, the CDR3 is TGTGCCAGCAGCGTAGATGAGGGTAGGGCCTACGAGCAGTACTTC. Together with reference TRBV9 and TRBJ2-7, the CDR3 gives the full variable domain: DSGVTQTPKHLITATGQRVTLRCSPRSGDLSVYWYQQSLDQGLQFLIQYYNGEERAKGNILERFSAQQFPDLHSELNLSSLELGDSALYFCASSVDEGRAYEQYFGPGTRLTVT.

The rearrangement links TRBV4-1 to TRBJ1-2, with D possibly being TRBD1 (5 bases). Germline CDR1 is MGHRA and CDR2 is YSYEKL. This CDR3 region has 14 residues. V was shortened by 2 bases and J by 0 bases, with 7 bases between the two germline ends. The CDR3 region is CASSQPGTNYGYTF. CDR3 in DNA: TGCGCCAGCAGCCAACCAGGGACTAACTATGGCTACACCTTC.

This rearrangement joins TRBV7-6 to TRBJ2-7; 10 bases align to TRBD1. CDR1 SGHVS and CDR2 FNYEAQ come from the germline V gene. There are 16 residues in the CDR3. Trimming removed 5 bases from V and 5 bases from J; junction bases left unmatched: 12. CDR3 DNA sequence: TGTGCCAGCAGCCCTATTGCGGGGACAGGGGTACACGAGCAGTACTTC. This sequence encodes CASSPIAGTGVHEQYF.

This chain joins TRBV4-2 and TRBJ2-3; TRBD1 matches at 9 bases. Germline V gives CDR1 LGHNA, CDR2 YNFKEQ. There are 15 residues in the CDR3. The V and J ends lost 2 bases and 6 bases, in that order; junction bases with no gene match: 6. CDR3 sequence (DNA): TGTGCCAGCAGCCAATCGACAGGGGGGTTCGATACGCAGTATTTT. Encoded protein: CASSQSTGGFDTQYF.

This clone was picked up a small number of times. The rearrangement uses TRBV29-1 and TRBJ1-1, with D hard to call. Trimming stripped 6 bases from V and 0 bases from J, with 8 bases between. Germline CDR1 and CDR2: SQVTM and ANQGSEA. This CDR3 is 12 amino acids long. Here the CDR3 reads CSVGSMNTEAFF. For the CDR3, the DNA is TGCAGCGTGGGAAGTATGAACACTGAAGCTTTCTTT. The whole variable domain, remainder taken from reference TRBV29-1 and TRBJ1-1, is SAVISQKPSRDICQRGTSLTIQCQVDSQVTMMFWYRQQPGQSLTLIATANQGSEATYESGFVIDKFPISRPNLTFSTLTVSNMSPEDSSIYLCSVGSMNTEAFFGQGTRLTVV.

The genes are TRBV4-1 and TRBJ2-1; 9 bases map to TRBD2. CDR1 MGHRA and CDR2 YSYEKL come from the germline V gene. V was clipped by 0 bases and J by 6 bases; unmatched bases: 6. This CDR3 spans 16 amino acids. The CDR3 coding sequence is TGCGCCAGCAGCCAAGATGGGCGGGGGGGCTTCAATGAGCAGTTCTTC. This gives the protein CASSQDGRGGFNEQFF.

CDR3 sequence (DNA): TGTGCCAGCAGCTATAGCGGGGGGGCCGCAGATACGCAGTATTTT. Translated, it gives CASSYSGGAADTQYF. The chain is built from TRBV5-5 and TRBJ2-3; 11 positions agree with TRBD2. The V gene end was trimmed by 3 bases and the J gene end by 4 bases; junction bases not matched to a gene: 4. The CDR3 length is 15 residues. Per the germline V gene, CDR1 is SGHKS and CDR2 is YYEKEE (reference sequence).

The chain combines TRBV6-5 with TRBJ1-3; D is uncertain. CDR3 length equals 14 residues. Trimming pared 7 bases from V and 4 bases from J, leaving 14 bases between. In germline, CDR1 is MNHEY, CDR2 SVGAGI. The CDR3 loop is CASKEALAGNTIYF. For the CDR3, the DNA is TGTGCCAGCAAAGAGGCGCTGGCCGGAAACACCATATATTTT.

The chain carries TRBV14 and TRBJ1-1; tentatively, D is TRBD1 (6 bases). The CDR3 is 14 amino acids. The germline V and J ends were trimmed by 3 bases and 1 base, with 9 bases remaining between them. Germline CDR1 and CDR2: SGHDN and FVKESK. CDR3 coding DNA: TGTGCCAGCAGCCACAGGGGCCGGAACACTGAAGCTTTCTTT. Its translation is CASSHRGRNTEAFF.